Sequencing of this TCR beta chain was carried out in a study of blood T cell repertoires in COVID-19. About the research overall: Whether acute or convalescent, the COVID-19 samples came from the United States, Italy and Spain.

Produced via immunoSEQ multiplex PCR; TCRdb's table is partial and in-frame only. The table includes some 160,000 clones, about 83% detected once. Sequencing was performed on peripheral blood. The TCR comes from a woman older than 75 with COVID-19, enrolled during active disease.

The CDR3 DNA follows: TGTGCCAGCAGGACTAGGGCCCTAGATACGCAGTATTTT. Residues: CASRTRALDTQYF. The chain employs TRBV6-5 and TRBJ2-3; TRBD2 might be the D (6 bases). Germline assignment: CDR1 MNHEY and CDR2 SVGAGI. Trimming removed 6 bases from V and 5 bases from J, with 12 bases in between. The CDR3 loop spans 13 amino acids.